The 21 T cell receptor beta chains listed next were all sequenced from one sample in a study of cytomegalovirus exposure and HLA in healthy donors. This PCR relied on a set of 60 Vbeta primers and 13 Jbeta primers. Only in-frame clones appear in the TCRdb table, and some are missing; sequencing was by immunoSEQ multiplex PCR. The record lists 200,000 to 250,000 clones, of which the ten most abundant hold around 0.95%. Sequencing was performed on PBMCs. All receptors come from a woman aged 25 to 39 in good health and CMV-seropositive.

CDR3 DNA sequence: TGTGCCAGCAGCCGCGGGACGGGGGGAAACACCATATATTTT. It is translated as CASSRGTGGNTIYF. This chain uses TRBV7-9 with TRBJ1-3; the D gene is possibly TRBD1 (5 bases). Trimming shortened V by 5 bases and J by 4 bases, and 12 bases separated the two germline ends. The CDR3 totals 14 residues. The V gene's germline CDR1 is SEHNR and CDR2 FQNEAQ (reference sequence).

The V call is TRBV5-6, the J call TRBJ1-2; TRBD1 aligns across 9 bases. V shed 1 base, J shed 2 bases, and the junction held 3 bases outside the gene matches. The CDR3 sequence is 15 residues long. Germline V gene lookup returns CDR1 SGHDT and CDR2 YYEEEE. The CDR3 reads CASSLIGQGNYGYTF. In DNA form, the CDR3 reads TGTGCCAGCAGCTTGATTGGACAGGGGAACTATGGCTACACCTTC. Together with reference TRBV5-6 and TRBJ1-2, the CDR3 gives the full variable domain: DAGVTQSPTHLIKTRGQQVTLRCSPKSGHDTVSWYQQALGQGPQFIFQYYEEEERQRGNFPDRFSGHQFPNYSSELNVNALLLGDSALYLCASSLIGQGNYGYTFGSGTRLTVV.

The genes are TRBV19 and TRBJ2-3; tentatively, D is TRBD1 (5 bases). Per germline, CDR1 LNHDA and CDR2 SQIVND (reference sequence). V shed 5 bases and J shed 1 base, with 10 bases lying between them. This CDR3 region has 14 residues. CDR3 in amino acids: CASSLGAGTDTQYF. As DNA, the CDR3 is TGTGCCAGTAGTTTAGGGGCAGGCACAGATACGCAGTATTTT.

The V gene is TRBV7-2, the J gene TRBJ2-5, with TRBD2 as a possible D gene (7 bases). The DNA end is a closer match to TRBJ2-7, so the J assignment may be wrong. Germline CDR1 and CDR2: SGHTA and FQGNSA. This CDR3 spans 15 amino acids. The CDR3 reads CASSGGAGRSYEQYF. The CDR3 DNA is TGTGCCAGCAGCGGGGGGGCGGGTCGGTCCTACGAGCAGTACTTC.

The rearrangement uses TRBV28 and TRBJ1-1; the D gene is possibly TRBD1 (6 bases). The CDR3 is 13 residues long. Trimming took off 8 bases at V and 0 bases at J, with 10 bases between the two ends. Germline lookup yields CDR1 MDHEN and CDR2 SYDVKM. The CDR3 region is CASLTGMNTEAFF. The CDR3 DNA follows: TGTGCCAGCTTGACAGGTATGAACACTGAAGCTTTCTTT. Supplemented by reference TRBV28 and TRBJ1-1, the full variable domain reads DVKVTQSSRYLVKRTGEKVFLECVQDMDHENMFWYRQDPGLGLRLIYFSYDVKMKEKGDIPEGYSVSREKKERFSLILESASTNQTSMYLCASLTGMNTEAFFGQGTRLTVV.

Concerning this clone itself: Other DNA sequences within the sample encode an identical CDR3. The chain combines TRBV11-2 with TRBJ2-7, with a tentative D call TRBD1 (6 bases). The V gene's germline CDR1 is SGHAT and CDR2 FQNNGV. The V end was cut by 4 bases, the J end by 2 bases, with 12 bases between. The CDR3 has 14 residues. The CDR3 is CASSSRDNPYEQYF. The CDR3 DNA is TGTGCCAGCAGCTCCCGGGACAATCCCTACGAGCAGTACTTC.

This chain joins TRBV4-2 and TRBJ1-2; maybe TRBD1 (6 bases). This CDR3 has 14 amino acids. Germline V CDR1 and CDR2: LGHNA, YNFKEQ. V was clipped by 0 bases and J by 4 bases, with 9 bases between them. The CDR3 DNA reads TGTGCCAGCAGCCAAGATCTGGGGGCCTATGGCTACACCTTC. Its translation is CASSQDLGAYGYTF.

The chain recombines TRBV7-7 with TRBJ2-5; D perhaps matches TRBD1 (5 bases). V lost 5 bases, J lost 6 bases, and 16 bases lay in between. The germline CDR1 and CDR2 sequences are SSHAT and FNYEAQ (reference sequence). The CDR3 spans 14 residues. Here the CDR3 DNA reads TGTGCCAGCAGCCCAGACAGACAAAGTCAGACCCAGTACTTC. Translating it yields CASSPDRQSQTQYF.

The chain uses TRBV7-8 and TRBJ2-6; tentative D call: TRBD1 (5 bases). Germline V gene data show CDR1 as SGHVS and CDR2 as FQNEAQ. V gave up 1 base and J gave up 0 bases, with 13 bases separating them. This CDR3 spans 18 amino acids. The CDR3 sequence is CASSLVLQADSGANVLTF. The CDR3 nucleotides are TGTGCCAGCAGCTTAGTCTTACAGGCAGACTCTGGGGCCAACGTCCTGACTTTC.

The chain uses TRBV29-1 and TRBJ1-1; D is ambiguous. Germline-derived CDR1 and CDR2 are SQVTM and ANQGSEA. V lost 7 bases, J lost 0 bases, and 12 bases lay in between. The CDR3 runs 13 residues. The CDR3 spells CSAGSGLNTEAFF. CDR3 sequence (DNA): TGCAGCGCCGGATCAGGATTGAACACTGAAGCTTTCTTT.

This chain joins TRBV19 and TRBJ2-5; TRBD2 agrees at 12 bases. With 3 bases clipped from V and 11 bases from J, the junction kept 10 bases outside the gene matches. CDR1 and CDR2 (germline): LNHDA, SQIVND (reference sequence). CDR3 length equals 15 residues. The CDR3 sequence: CASSISSGRAGEQYF. Written as DNA, the CDR3 is TGTGCCAGTAGTATCTCTAGCGGGAGGGCCGGGGAGCAGTACTTC.

The V gene is TRBV5-1, the J gene TRBJ1-2; D is perhaps TRBD1 (5 bases). Germline V gene data show CDR1 as SGHRS and CDR2 as YFSETQ. This CDR3 is 13 amino acids long. Trimming left V 3 bases short and J 4 bases short, with 10 bases between. The CDR3 region has the DNA TGCGCCAGCAGCTCGGGGGATCTCTATGGCTACACCTTC. Translating it yields CASSSGDLYGYTF.

The chain employs TRBV7-9 and TRBJ2-2; no clear D gene. Trimming stripped 7 bases from V and 0 bases from J, with 15 bases between. CDR3 size: 16 residues. Germline CDR1 and CDR2: SEHNR and FQNEAQ (reference sequence). CDR3 sequence reads: CASIPAGATNTGELFF. The CDR3 region has the DNA TGTGCCAGCATCCCGGCCGGAGCCACGAACACCGGGGAGCTGTTTTTT.

The CDR3 DNA reads as TGTGCCAGTAGTATCCCGGGACAGGGGGCCTGGCAGCCCCAGCATTTT. Amino acids: CASSIPGQGAWQPQHF. This chain joins TRBV19 and TRBJ1-5, with TRBD1 matching over 12 bases. The junction had 7 bases not matched to a gene; V was cut back by 3 bases and J by 7 bases. The CDR3 loop spans 16 amino acids. Germline V gene lookup returns CDR1 LNHDA and CDR2 SQIVND (reference sequence).

Of note for this clone: The junction does not match germline at one end; this may be a read error. The rearrangement joins TRBV18 to TRBJ2-7; 10 nucleotides line up with TRBD1. CDR3 size: 16 residues. Germline CDR1 reads KGHSH; CDR2 reads LQKENI. The chain's CDR3 is CASSRTPDRGTYERYF. The CDR3 DNA follows: TGTGCCAGCTCCCGGACTCCGGACAGGGGGACCTACGAGCGGTACTTC.

The rearrangement links TRBV20-1 to TRBJ1-1; 8 bases map to TRBD1. This CDR3 is 11 amino acids long. Germline CDR1 reads DFQATT; CDR2 reads SNEGSKA (reference sequence). With 4 bases clipped from V and 8 bases from J, the junction kept 3 bases outside the gene matches. CDR3 sequence reads: CSAIRGPEAFF. CDR3 coding DNA: TGCAGTGCTATCAGGGGGCCCGAAGCTTTCTTT.

The gene calls are TRBV9 and TRBJ2-7, with 8 bases matching TRBD2. This CDR3 spans 14 amino acids. CDR1 SGDLS and CDR2 YYNGEE come from the germline V gene. The V segment lost 4 bases and the J segment 0 bases; nucleotides outside the gene matches: 3. For the CDR3, the DNA is TGTGCCAGCAGCCCCGGGACTAGCTCCTACGAGCAGTACTTC. This gives the protein CASSPGTSSYEQYF.

This sequence joins TRBV9 and TRBJ2-1; D gene uncertain. CDR1 and CDR2 (germline): SGDLS, YYNGEE. The CDR3 has 16 residues. The V end lost 0 bases, the J end lost 6 bases, and 16 bases lay between the germline ends. The CDR3 DNA sequence: TGTGCCAGCAGCGTAGACCCCCGGCCGCGGTTCAATGAGCAGTTCTTC. Translated, it gives CASSVDPRPRFNEQFF.

The CDR3 DNA reads TGTGCCAGCACCCGACAGGGAGACTATGGCTACACCTTC. It codes for CASTRQGDYGYTF. The rearrangement uses TRBV2 and TRBJ1-2, with 7 nucleotides matching TRBD1. The CDR3 is 13 amino acids. After removal of 7 bases from V and 3 bases from J, the junction contained 5 bases not matched to a gene. Germline V gene lookup returns CDR1 SNHLY and CDR2 FYNNEI.

The chain recombines TRBV27 with TRBJ1-5; D remains unclear. Looked up from germline, CDR1 is MNHEY and CDR2 is SMNVEV (reference sequence). Between the trimmed V and J ends, which lost 4 bases and 2 bases, there was a span of 12 bases. This CDR3 is built from 15 residues. CDR3 DNA: TGTGCCAGCAGTTGGTCGGGTAATGGCAATCAGCCCCAGCATTTT. Encoded protein: CASSWSGNGNQPQHF.

This CDR3 is CASSQDTRGGSDTQYF. The CDR3 DNA is TGCGCCAGCAGCCAAGATACGCGGGGGGGCTCAGATACGCAGTATTTT. The V gene is TRBV4-1, the J gene TRBJ2-3; TRBD2 matches 9 bases. Germline assignment: CDR1 MGHRA and CDR2 YSYEKL. The CDR3 spans 16 residues. With 0 bases clipped from V and 4 bases from J, the junction kept 5 bases outside the gene matches.